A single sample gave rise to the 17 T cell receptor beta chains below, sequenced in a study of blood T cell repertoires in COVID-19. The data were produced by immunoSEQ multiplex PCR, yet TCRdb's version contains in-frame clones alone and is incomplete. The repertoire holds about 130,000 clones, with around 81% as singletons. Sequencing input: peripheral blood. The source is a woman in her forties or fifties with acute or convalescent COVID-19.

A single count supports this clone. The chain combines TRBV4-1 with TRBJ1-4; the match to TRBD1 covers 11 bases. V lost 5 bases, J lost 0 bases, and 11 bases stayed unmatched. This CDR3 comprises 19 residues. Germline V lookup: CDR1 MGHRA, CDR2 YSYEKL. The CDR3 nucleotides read TGCGCCAGCAGCTCCCCATCCGGGACAGGGGGTCCAACTAATGAAAAACTGTTTTTT. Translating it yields CASSSPSGTGGPTNEKLFF.

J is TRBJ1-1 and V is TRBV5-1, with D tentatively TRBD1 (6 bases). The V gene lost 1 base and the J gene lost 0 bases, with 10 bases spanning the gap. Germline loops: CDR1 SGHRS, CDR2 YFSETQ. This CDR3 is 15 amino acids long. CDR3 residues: CASSLWGGLNTEAFF. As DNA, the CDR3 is TGCGCCAGCAGCTTGTGGGGGGGCTTGAACACTGAAGCTTTCTTT.

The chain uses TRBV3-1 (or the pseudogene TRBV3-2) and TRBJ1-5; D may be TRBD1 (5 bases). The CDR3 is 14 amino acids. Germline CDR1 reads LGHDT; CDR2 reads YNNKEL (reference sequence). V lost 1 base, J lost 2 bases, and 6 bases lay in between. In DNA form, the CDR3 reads TGTGCCAGCAGCCAAGGCAGGGGCAATCAGCCCCAGCATTTT. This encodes CASSQGRGNQPQHF.

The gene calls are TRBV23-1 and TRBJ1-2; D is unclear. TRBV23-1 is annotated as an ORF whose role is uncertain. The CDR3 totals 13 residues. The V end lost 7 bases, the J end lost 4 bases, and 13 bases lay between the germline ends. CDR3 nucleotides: TGCGCCAGCACCCCTGAGAGGGTCTATGGCTACACCTTC. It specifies CASTPERVYGYTF.

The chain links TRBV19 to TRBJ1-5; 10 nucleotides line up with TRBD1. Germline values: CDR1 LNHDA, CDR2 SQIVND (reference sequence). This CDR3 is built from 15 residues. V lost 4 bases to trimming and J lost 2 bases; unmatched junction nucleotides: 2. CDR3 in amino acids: CASSRDRGGNQPQHF. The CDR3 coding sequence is TGTGCCAGTAGTAGGGACAGGGGTGGCAATCAGCCCCAGCATTTT.

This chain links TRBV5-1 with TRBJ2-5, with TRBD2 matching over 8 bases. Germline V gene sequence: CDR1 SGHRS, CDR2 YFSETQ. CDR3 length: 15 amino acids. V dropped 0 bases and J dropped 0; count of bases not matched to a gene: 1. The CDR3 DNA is TGCGCCAGCAGCTTGGAGCGGGGGAACCAAGAGACCCAGTACTTC. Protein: CASSLERGNQETQYF.

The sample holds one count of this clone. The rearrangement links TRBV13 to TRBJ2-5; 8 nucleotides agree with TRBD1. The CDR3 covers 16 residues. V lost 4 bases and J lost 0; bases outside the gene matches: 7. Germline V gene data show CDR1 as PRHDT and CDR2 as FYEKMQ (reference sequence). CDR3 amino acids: CASSSSGTGYQETQYF. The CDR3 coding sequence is TGTGCCAGCAGCTCTTCCGGGACAGGCTACCAAGAGACCCAGTACTTC.

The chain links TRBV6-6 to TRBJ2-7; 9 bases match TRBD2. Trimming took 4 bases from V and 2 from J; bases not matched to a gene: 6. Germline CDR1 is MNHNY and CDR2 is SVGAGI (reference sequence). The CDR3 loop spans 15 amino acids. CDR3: CASSSHSGSPYEQYF. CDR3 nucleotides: TGTGCCAGCAGTTCTCATAGCGGGAGCCCCTACGAGCAGTACTTC.

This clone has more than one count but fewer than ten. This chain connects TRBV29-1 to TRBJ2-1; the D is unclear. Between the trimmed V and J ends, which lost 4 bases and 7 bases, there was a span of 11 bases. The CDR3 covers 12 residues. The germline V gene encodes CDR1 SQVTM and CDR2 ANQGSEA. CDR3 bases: TGCAGCGTTGTGGTTGGGCTTAATGAGCAGTTCTTC. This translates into CSVVVGLNEQFF.

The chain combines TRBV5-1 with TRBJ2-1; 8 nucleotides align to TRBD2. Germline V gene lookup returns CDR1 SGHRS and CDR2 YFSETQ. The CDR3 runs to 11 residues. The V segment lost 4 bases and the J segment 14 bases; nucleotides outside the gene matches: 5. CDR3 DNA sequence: TGCGCCAGCAGCGCGCCGGGACTAGAGTTCTTC. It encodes CASSAPGLEFF.

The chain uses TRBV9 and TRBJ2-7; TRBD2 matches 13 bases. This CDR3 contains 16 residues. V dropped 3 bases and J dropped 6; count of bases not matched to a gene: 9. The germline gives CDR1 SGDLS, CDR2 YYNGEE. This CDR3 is CASSGRLAGGLGEQYF. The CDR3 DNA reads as TGTGCCAGCAGCGGAAGACTAGCGGGGGGCCTAGGCGAGCAGTACTTC.

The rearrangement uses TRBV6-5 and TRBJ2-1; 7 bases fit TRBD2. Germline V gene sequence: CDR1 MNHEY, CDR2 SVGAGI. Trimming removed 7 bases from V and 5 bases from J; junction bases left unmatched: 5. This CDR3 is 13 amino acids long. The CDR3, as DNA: TGTGCCAGCACGGGAGGTCGAGACAATGAGCAGTTCTTC. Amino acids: CASTGGRDNEQFF.

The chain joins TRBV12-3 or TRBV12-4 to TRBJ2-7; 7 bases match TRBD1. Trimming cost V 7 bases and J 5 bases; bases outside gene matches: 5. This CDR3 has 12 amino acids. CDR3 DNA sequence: TGTGCCAGCACCCTCACAGGGGACGAGCAGTACTTC. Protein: CASTLTGDEQYF.

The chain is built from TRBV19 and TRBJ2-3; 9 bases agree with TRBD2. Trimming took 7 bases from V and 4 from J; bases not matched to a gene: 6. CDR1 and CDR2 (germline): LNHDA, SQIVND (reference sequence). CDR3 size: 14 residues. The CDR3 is CASKWREGADTQYF. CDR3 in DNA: TGTGCCAGTAAGTGGCGGGAGGGCGCAGATACGCAGTATTTT.

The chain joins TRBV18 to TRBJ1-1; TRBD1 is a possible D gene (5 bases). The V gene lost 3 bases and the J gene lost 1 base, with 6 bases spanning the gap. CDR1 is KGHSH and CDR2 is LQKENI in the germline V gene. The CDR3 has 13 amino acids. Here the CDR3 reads CASSPDKNTEAFF. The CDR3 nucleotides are TGTGCCAGCTCACCGGACAAGAACACTGAAGCTTTCTTT.

CDR3 protein: CASSQRAGNQETQYF. The CDR3 nucleotides are TGCGCCAGCAGCCAACGGGCGGGAAATCAAGAGACCCAGTACTTC. V usage is TRBV4-1 and J usage is TRBJ2-5, with D possibly TRBD2 on 6 matching bases. Germline V CDR1 and CDR2: MGHRA, YSYEKL. This CDR3 has 15 residues. Trimming left V 2 bases short and J 2 bases short, with 12 bases between.

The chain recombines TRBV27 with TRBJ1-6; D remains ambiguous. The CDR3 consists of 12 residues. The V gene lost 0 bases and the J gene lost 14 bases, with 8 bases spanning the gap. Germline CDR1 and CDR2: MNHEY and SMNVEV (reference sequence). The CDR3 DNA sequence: TGTGCCAGCAGTTTATCGTTCGGTTCCCTCCACTTT. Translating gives CASSLSFGSLHF.